This is a list of T cell receptor beta chains from one sample in a study of T cell responses to AZD1222 COVID-19 vaccine. Method: immunoSEQ multiplex PCR; TCRdb's copy keeps in-frame clones and lacks some. In the table there are about 140,000 clones, approximately 90% of which are singletons. Sequencing was performed on peripheral blood, taken on day 0 of AZD1222 vaccination. The receptors originated from an adult in good health. CDR3s include the opening cysteine and the closing phenylalanine or tryptophan. D genes are given only for firm matches. Part of the rows lack a size; the others show once, few, many or a class for expanded clones.

TRBV28	NA	NA	TRBJ1-6	TGTGCCAGCAGTCCTACCTGGTCCGGAACAGGGTCACCCCTCCACTTT	CASSPTWSGTGSPLHF
TRBV7-2	NA	once	TRBJ1-3	TGTGCCAGCAGCTCCGGACTGGCTGGAAACACCATATATTTT	CASSSGLAGNTIYF
TRBV28	TRBD1	NA	TRBJ1-5	TGTGCCAGCAGCCGGGACAGCTTCCTCAATCAGCCCCAGCATTTT	CASSRDSFLNQPQHF
TRBV14	NA	NA	TRBJ2-7	TGTGCCAGCAGCCAAGGGGGGCCCGGCGAGCAGTACTTC	CASSQGGPGEQYF
TRBV30	TRBD1	NA	TRBJ1-2	TGTGCCTGGAGGACAGGGGGAAGCGGCTACACCTTC	CAWRTGGSGYTF
TRBV7-9	TRBD1	NA	TRBJ2-7	TGTGCCAGCAGCTCCCGGGACAGGGGTGTCCACGAGCAGTACTTC	CASSSRDRGVHEQYF
TRBV5-1	NA	NA	TRBJ1-3	TGCGCCAGCAGCTTAAGGGCCCGGGACTCTGGAAACACCATATATTTT	CASSLRARDSGNTIYF
TRBV27	NA	once	TRBJ2-1	TGTGCCAGCACCCTGGGGTTTGAGCAGTTCTTC	CASTLGFEQFF
TRBV5-6	NA	once	TRBJ1-4	TGTGCCAGCAGCTTGGGAATTAGACAGGCGAATAATGAAAAACTGTTTTTT	CASSLGIRQANNEKLFF
TRBV5-8	NA	NA	TRBJ1-1	TGTGCCAGCAGATTCACCGAAGCTTTCTTT	CASRFTEAFF
TRBV7-8	NA	NA	TRBJ2-2	TGTGCCAGCAGCTGGGGGACCGGGGAGCTGTTTTTT	CASSWGTGELFF
TRBV19	NA	NA	TRBJ1-2	TGTGCCAGTCGCCCCCGTTCAGGGGATGGCTACACCTTC	CASRPRSGDGYTF
TRBV6-1	TRBD2	NA	TRBJ2-1	TGTGCCAGTAGTAGGGACGGGGAGGGGAAGAATGAGCAGTTCTTC	CASSRDGEGKNEQFF
TRBV5-6	NA	NA	TRBJ2-1	TGTGCCAGCTTGCGGCAATTCAATGAGCAGTTCTTC	CASLRQFNEQFF
TRBV5-1	NA	NA	TRBJ2-7	TGCGCCAGCAGCCTCGCGGGTGGAGGAAGTTACGAGCAGTACTTC	CASSLAGGGSYEQYF
TRBV19	NA	NA	TRBJ2-3	TGTGCCAGTAGTATAGGTCAGCGGGGCACAGATACGCAGTATTTT	CASSIGQRGTDTQYF
TRBV6-1	TRBD2	NA	TRBJ2-7	TGTGCCAGCAGTGAAAGTCTAGCGGGGGGGATATACGAGCAGTACTTC	CASSESLAGGIYEQYF
TRBV9	NA	few	TRBJ2-2	TGTGCCAGCAGCGTAGTATCTTGGGGCGGGGAGCTGTTTTTT	CASSVVSWGGELFF
TRBV3-1/TRBV3-2	NA	once	TRBJ1-5	TGTGCCAGCAGTGGTGGGACTAGCAATCAGCCCCAGCATTTT	CASSGGTSNQPQHF
TRBV13	TRBD1	once	TRBJ1-1	TGTGCCAGCAGGGGCTGGGACAGATACACTGAAGCTTTCTTT	CASRGWDRYTEAFF
TRBV18	TRBD2	NA	TRBJ2-5	TGTGCCAGCTCTCCCTCGGGGGGAGAGACCCAGTACTTC	CASSPSGGETQYF
TRBV6-5	NA	NA	TRBJ2-7	TGTGCCAGCAAACGGCGGTCGTCCGCCTACGAGCAGTACTTC	CASKRRSSAYEQYF
TRBV6-6	NA	NA	TRBJ1-3	TGTGCCAGCAGTCCCCCCGGGACACCCTCTGGAAACACCATATATTTT	CASSPPGTPSGNTIYF
TRBV27	NA	NA	TRBJ2-3	TGTGCCAGCAGTTTATCGAGTGGGGATACGCAGTATTTT	CASSLSSGDTQYF
TRBV29-1	NA	NA	TRBJ2-7	TGCAGCGTTGTAGGCCAGCAAAGCTCCTACGAGCAGTACTTC	CSVVGQQSSYEQYF
TRBV19	NA	NA	TRBJ2-2	TGTGCCAGTAGTAGATACCGCGGCGGAAACACCGGGGAGCTGTTTTTT	CASSRYRGGNTGELFF
TRBV18	NA	NA	TRBJ1-4	TGTGCCAGTCGAGCGGCTGGTGCAGAAAAACTGTTTTTT	CASRAAGAEKLFF
TRBV7-6	TRBD2	NA	TRBJ2-3	TGTGCCAGCAGCTTAGCGACAGCGGGGACCACAGATACGCAGTATTTT	CASSLATAGTTDTQYF
TRBV28	NA	NA	TRBJ2-5	TGTGCCAGCACCCTACAGGGATCTCAAGAGACCCAGTACTTC	CASTLQGSQETQYF
TRBV19	TRBD1	NA	TRBJ1-1	TGTGCCAGTAGCCTTACGGGACAGGGCGGAACTGAAGCTTTCTTT	CASSLTGQGGTEAFF
TRBV11-3	TRBD2	NA	TRBJ2-3	TGTGCCAGCAGCCCCAGCGGGAGGGGAGATACGCAGTATTTT	CASSPSGRGDTQYF
TRBV3-1/TRBV3-2	NA	NA	TRBJ1-4	TGTGCCAGCAGCCAAGGCATGGTGGAAGAAAAACTGTTTTTT	CASSQGMVEEKLFF
TRBV11-3	NA	NA	TRBJ2-2	TGTGCCAGCAGCTTAGATAGGAGGACCGGGGAGCTGTTTTTT	CASSLDRRTGELFF
TRBV5-6	NA	once	TRBJ1-1	TGTGCCAGCAGCTTTATAGGAGCTTTCTTT	CASSFIGAFF
TRBV5-4	NA	NA	TRBJ1-2	TGTGCCAGCAGCTTGGCAGGGGACTTAAGGGGCTACACCTTC	CASSLAGDLRGYTF
TRBV12-2	NA	NA	TRBJ1-1	TGTGCAAGTCGCTTAGCGCAGAGGCAGGACACTGAAGCTTTCTTT	CASRLAQRQDTEAFF
TRBV5-6	NA	NA	TRBJ1-5	TGTGCCAGCAGCCTCACAGTGACAGCTTTCGACAATCAGCCCCAGCATTTT	CASSLTVTAFDNQPQHF
TRBV7-2	NA	NA	TRBJ1-1	TGTGCCAGCAGCTTATCGGGGGGTGGCACTGAAGCTTTCTTT	CASSLSGGGTEAFF
TRBV5-1	NA	NA	TRBJ2-2	TGCGCCAGCAGCCTTCCGACAGGGAACACCGGGGAGCTGTTTTTT	CASSLPTGNTGELFF
TRBV20-1	NA	NA	TRBJ2-1	TGCAGTGCTAGTCTGCCGCTAGCTTCAAAGAATGAGCAGTTCTTC	CSASLPLASKNEQFF
TRBV19	NA	few	TRBJ1-3	TGTGCCAGTCTCCCGATGAGGAGAACAATTACTTCCTCTGGAAACACCATATATTTT	CASLPMRRTITSSGNTIYF
TRBV4-1	TRBD1	NA	TRBJ1-3	TGCGCCAGCAGCCAAGGACCCGGACAGGTCGGAAACACCATATATTTT	CASSQGPGQVGNTIYF
TRBV7-2	TRBD2	NA	TRBJ2-1	TGTGCCAGCAGCCAGACTAGCGGGAGGGCCGGGGAGCAGTTCTTC	CASSQTSGRAGEQFF
TRBV25-1	NA	NA	TRBJ2-1	TGTGCCAGCAGTGTAGGTGGTGAGCAGTTCTTC	CASSVGGEQFF
TRBV10-3	TRBD1	once	TRBJ1-1	TGTGCCATCAGGGGACCAGACAGGGCCACTGAAGCTTTCTTT	CAIRGPDRATEAFF
TRBV15	NA	NA	TRBJ2-2	TGTGCCACCAGCAGAGATAGTGTCGGGGAGCTGTTTTTT	CATSRDSVGELFF
TRBV4-3	TRBD1	many	TRBJ2-3	TGCGCCAGCAGCCAAGATCAGGGGGCTAGGGCCGGGGATACGCAGTATTTT	CASSQDQGARAGDTQYF
TRBV19	TRBD1	once	TRBJ2-2	TGTGCCAGTACTTCTCGACCGGGACAGGGGACGAACACCGGGGAGCTGTTTTTT	CASTSRPGQGTNTGELFF
TRBV29-1	NA	NA	TRBJ2-7	TGCAGCGTTAGACAGGTCTACGAGCAGTACTTC	CSVRQVYEQYF
TRBV5-1	NA	NA	TRBJ1-1	TGCGCCAGCAATGGAGGCAGGACGGACACTGAAGCTTTCTTT	CASNGGRTDTEAFF
TRBV28	NA	NA	TRBJ2-7	TGTGCCAGCAGTTTTGACATTAGCGAGCAGTACTTC	CASSFDISEQYF
TRBV6-1	NA	NA	TRBJ1-2	TGTGCCAGCAGTGAAGCGGGAGGGAGCTATGGCTACACCTTC	CASSEAGGSYGYTF
TRBV27	NA	NA	TRBJ2-1	TGTGCCAGCAGTCCTGAGAATGACAATGAGCAGTTCTTC	CASSPENDNEQFF
TRBV6-4	NA	NA	TRBJ2-3	TGTGCCAGCAGTTTTCAGGGTCGGGGCACAGATACGCAGTATTTT	CASSFQGRGTDTQYF
TRBV3-1/TRBV3-2	NA	NA	TRBJ1-1	TGTGCCAGCAGCCTGTTGAACACTGAAGCTTTCTTT	CASSLLNTEAFF
TRBV21-1	NA	NA	TRBJ1-2	TGTGCCAGCAACGGGGACAGCAACTATGGCTACACCTTC	CASNGDSNYGYTF
TRBV19	NA	NA	TRBJ1-4	TGTGCCAGTAGTATAGAGACCGATAAACTGTTTTTT	CASSIETDKLFF
TRBV2	NA	once	TRBJ1-2	TGTGCCAGCACTTTACAGGTCCCCAACTATGGCTACACCTTC	CASTLQVPNYGYTF